One and the same sample provided the 30 T cell receptor gamma chains below, sequenced in a study of γδ T cells in repeated Plasmodium falciparum infection. Bulk repertoires came from Vgamma9/Vdelta2+ or Vdelta2-negative gammadelta T cells flow-sorted from PBMC. TCRdb re-identified clones in the multiplex PCR reads via CATT. The sample contains approximately 32,000 gamma-chain clones, almost 1.5% of which appear only once. Sequencing used gamma-delta T cells from blood. The receptors were sampled from a pool of human donors (malaria-infected and uninfected, not separated).

This clone was counted only a few times. A read error is likely here: a far larger clone is one base away. This specimen includes other DNA sequences encoding the same CDR3. Here the CDR3 reads CATWTYSSDWIKTF. In DNA form, the CDR3 reads TGTGCCACCTGGACCTATAGTAGTGACTGGATCAAGACGTTT. This rearrangement joins TRGV4 to TRGJP2. The J gene comes from matching the DNA to germline here; TCRdb lacks it. Germline V gene lookup returns CDR1 EGSTGY and CDR2 YDSYTSSV. The CDR3 is 14 amino acids.

This clone was seen ten or more times. Only one base separates this from a far larger clonotype, so it likely reflects a read error. Other DNA sequences of this sample code for an identical CDR3. This chain uses TRGV9 with TRGJ1 or TRGJ2. Matching the DNA to germline supplied the J gene, which TCRdb does not give. The trim removed 3 bases at V and 6 bases at J, leaving 8 bases unmatched. Per the germline V gene, CDR1 is GITISATS and CDR2 is ISYDGTV (reference sequence). CDR3 size: 13 residues. The CDR3 region has the DNA TGTGCCTTGTGGGAGCCAGACGGTTATAAGAAACTCTTT. Its protein product is CALWEPDGYKKLF.

Turning to this clone: The protein TCRdb lists belongs to a much larger clone and differs from this DNA's translation at residue 2, which points to a read error; the protein shown is made from the DNA. V is TRGV3 and J is TRGJ1 or TRGJ2. Germline matching of the DNA provided the J gene here, since TCRdb leaves it blank. Germline lookup yields CDR1 VTNTFY and CDR2 YDVSTARD (reference sequence). The CDR3 has 15 residues. CDR3 DNA sequence: TGTACCACCTGGGACGTAGGCCCCCCTTATTATAAGAAACTCTTT. This gives the protein CTTWDVGPPYYKKLF.

This clone was observed a handful of times. TCRdb records a much larger clone's protein for this DNA, with a difference at residue 8 that likely arises from a read error; the protein given is the translation of the DNA. This sequence joins TRGV9 and TRGJP. The J gene, not given by TCRdb, was assigned here from a germline match of the nucleotide sequence. This CDR3 comprises 17 residues. From germline, CDR1 is GITISATS and CDR2 ISYDGTV (reference sequence). Germline trimming cut 3 bases from V and 7 bases from J; bases unmatched to any gene: 9. CDR3 protein: CALWETLTELGKKIKVF. CDR3 DNA sequence: TGTGCCTTGTGGGAGACTCTTACTGAGTTGGGCAAAAAAATCAAGGTATTT.

In its sample, this clone was seen a few times. The amino acid sequence in TCRdb belongs to a much larger clone and departs from this DNA's translation at residue 10, likely a sequencing read error; the sequence shown is translated from the DNA. This rearrangement joins TRGV4 to TRGJP1. The J gene comes from matching the DNA to germline here; TCRdb lacks it. The CDR3 length is 13 residues. Germline values: CDR1 EGSTGY, CDR2 YDSYTSSV. The CDR3 region is CATWGHIGWIKIF. In DNA, the CDR3 is TGTGCCACCTGGGGTCATATTGGTTGGATCAAGATATTT.

This clone was detected a few times. A far bigger clonotype differs at one base, so this is likely a read error. The same CDR3 arises from other DNA sequences in this sample as well. The chain links TRGV4 to TRGJ1 or TRGJ2. CDR3 length: 14 residues. Germline loops: CDR1 EGSTGY, CDR2 YDSYTSSV. The CDR3 protein is CATWDGLFYYKKLF. The CDR3 DNA follows: TGCGCCACCTGGGATGGGCTATTTTATTATAAGAAACTCTTT.

This clone has just a few counts. TCRdb's entry gives the protein of a much larger clone, which mismatches this DNA's translation at residue 10, likely from a read error; the protein reported here is translated from the DNA. The chain couples TRGV4 to TRGJP2. TCRdb is silent on the J gene; assignment here came from matching the DNA to germline. The CDR3 is 14 residues long. CDR1 EGSTGY and CDR2 YDSYTSSV come from the germline V gene. Unmatched junction bases numbered 10, after V lost 0 bases and J lost 12 bases. This chain's CDR3 is CATWDGPGGRIKTF. The CDR3 region has the DNA TGTGCCACCTGGGATGGGCCAGGAGGACGGATCAAGACGTTT.

This clone has a count of ten or more. Given a far larger clone just one base away, this is likely a sequencing read error. This chain joins TRGV3 and TRGJ1 or TRGJ2. The J gene was missing in TCRdb and was found by matching the end of the DNA to germline. CDR3 length: 14 amino acids. CDR1 is VTNTFY, CDR2 YDVSTARD, per germline (reference sequence). The CDR3, as DNA: TGTGCCACATGGGACAGCCCAAATTATTATAAGAAACTCTTT. It translates to CATWDSPNYYKKLF.

This clone has a handful of counts. A far larger clone is one nucleotide away, so this likely arose from a read error. Other DNA sequences in the sample encode the same CDR3. The chain couples TRGV9 to TRGJ1 or TRGJ2. No J segment appears in TCRdb, so it was assigned here by matching the sequence to germline. CDR1 GITISATS and CDR2 ISYDGTV come from the germline V gene (reference sequence). J was trimmed by 3 bases and V by 1 base; bases with no gene match: 6. This CDR3 contains 14 residues. The DNA of the CDR3 is TGTGCCTTGTGGGAGGTACACGGTTATTATAAGAAACTCTTT. This encodes CALWEVHGYYKKLF.

This clone has only a few counts. The TCRdb record carries a much larger clone's protein, which differs from this DNA's translation at residue 16; a read error is the likely cause, and the protein listed here is the DNA translation. V gene TRGV8 combines with J gene TRGJ1 or TRGJ2. TCRdb does not report a J gene; here it was assigned by matching the DNA to germline references. Germline V gene sequence: CDR1 VENAVY, CDR2 YDSYNSRV. The CDR3 is 21 residues long. V dropped 2 bases and J dropped 6; count of bases not matched to a gene: 31. CDR3 amino acids: CATWDTRPQGSPCEPCYKKLF. CDR3 DNA sequence: TGTGCCACCTGGGATACCCGGCCCCAAGGTTCACCTTGTGAACCCTGTTATAAGAAACTCTTT.

In this sample, this clone turned up many times. A far larger clone is one nucleotide away, so this likely arose from a read error. This same CDR3 is encoded by further DNA sequences in the sample. The V gene is TRGV3, but the J gene lacks a call. The germline V gene encodes CDR1 VTNTFY and CDR2 YDVSTARD (reference sequence). CDR3 length equals 12 residues. This CDR3 is CATWDRDWIKTF. The CDR3 DNA sequence: TGTGCCACCTGGGACAGGGATTGGATTAAGACGTTT.

Remarks on this clone: A far larger clone lies a single base away; this is likely a read error. Other nucleotide sequences in the sample specify the same CDR3. The V gene is TRGV9, but the J gene lacks a call. From germline, CDR1 is GITISATS and CDR2 ISYDGTV (reference sequence). This CDR3 region has 18 residues. This CDR3 reads CALWEVGARRLGKKIKVF. DNA for the CDR3: TGTGCCTTGTGGGAGGTGGGGGCCCGTAGGTTGGGCAAAAAAATCAAAGTATTT.

There are many counts of this clone. A read error likely explains why the TCRdb protein, taken from a much larger clone, differs from this DNA's translation at residue 11; the protein shown is translated from the DNA. The V gene is TRGV2, the J gene TRGJP2. Here the J gene was assigned by germline matching of the DNA, as TCRdb has none. The CDR3 length is 14 residues. The germline gives CDR1 EGSNGY, CDR2 YDSYNSKV. CDR3 region: CATWDGHSDWTKTF. The DNA of the CDR3 is TGTGCCACCTGGGACGGGCATAGTGATTGGACCAAGACGTTT.

On this clone itself: TCRdb's protein for this DNA is that of a much larger clone and differs from the translation at residue 3, likely a read error; the protein shown is the DNA translation. The V gene is TRGV9, the J gene TRGJP. As TCRdb names no J gene, one was assigned here on the basis of a DNA match to germline. In germline, CDR1 is GITISATS, CDR2 ISYDGTV (reference sequence). The CDR3 runs 21 residues. The CDR3 coding sequence is TGTGCCTCGTGGGAGGTGCCGAAAAGAAACAGGCAAGAGTTGGGCAAAAAAATCAAGGTATTT. This translates into CASWEVPKRNRQELGKKIKVF.

This clone came up many times. TCRdb records a much larger clone's protein for this DNA, with a difference at residue 13 that likely arises from a read error; the protein given is the translation of the DNA. The rearrangement links TRGV9 to TRGJP. The J gene was not available in TCRdb and was assigned here by matching the DNA to germline segments. Per germline, CDR1 GITISATS and CDR2 ISYDGTV (reference sequence). This CDR3 region has 17 residues. CDR3 in amino acids: CALWEVPQELGKRIKVF. The CDR3 DNA is TGTGCCTTGTGGGAGGTCCCGCAAGAGTTGGGCAAAAGAATCAAGGTATTT.

To note about this clone: This is likely an artifact of a read error, given a far larger clone one base away. The CDR3 protein is CATWDVVYYKKLF. The CDR3 nucleotides are TGTGCTACCTGGGATGTAGTTTATTATAAGAAACTCTTT. The chain joins TRGV4 to TRGJ1 or TRGJ2. CDR1 and CDR2 from the germline V gene are EGSTGY and YDSYTSSV. The CDR3 extends over 13 amino acids.

This clone has ten or more counts. The amino acid sequence in TCRdb belongs to a much larger clone and departs from this DNA's translation at residue 9, likely a sequencing read error; the sequence shown is translated from the DNA. The chain links TRGV3 to TRGJ1 or TRGJ2. TCRdb lists no J gene, so it was determined here by aligning the DNA to germline. This CDR3 is built from 12 residues. From germline, CDR1 is VTNTFY and CDR2 YDVSTARD (reference sequence). Trimming at V came to 2 bases and at J to 12 bases, leaving 10 bases not matched to a gene. CDR3 loop: CATWDTPLPKLF. The DNA of the CDR3 is TGTGCCACCTGGGACACCCCTTTACCGAAACTCTTT.

This clone was detected many times. It is unclear where the CDR3 begins or ends on the DNA, so no DNA is shown, and the CDR3 is as TCRdb lists it. This sample includes further DNA sequences coding for the same CDR3. The V gene is listed as TRGV5; no J gene was called. 31 amino acids form the CDR3, both terminal residues included. The germline V gene encodes CDR1 VINAFY and CDR2 YDVSNSKD. The CDR3: CATWDRLDIRNSLAVEQHWLSQVSIGRIQHF.

This clone appeared a few times. A read error likely explains why the TCRdb protein, taken from a much larger clone, differs from this DNA's translation at residue 5; the protein shown is translated from the DNA. This chain links TRGV9 with TRGJP. Matching the DNA to germline supplied the J gene, which TCRdb does not give. The V gene's germline CDR1 is GITISATS and CDR2 ISYDGTV (reference sequence). With V trimmed by 5 bases and J by 4 bases, 11 bases remained unmatched. CDR3 length: 18 residues. The CDR3 DNA follows: TGTGCCTTGTGGGTGGTTACACTTCAAGAGTTGGGCAAAAAAATCAAGGTATTT. Its protein product is CALWVVTLQELGKKIKVF.

There are a few counts of this clone. TCRdb's protein for this DNA is that of a much larger clone and differs from the translation at residue 9, likely a read error; the protein shown is the DNA translation. The V and J genes are TRGV9 and TRGJ1 or TRGJ2. Germline V lookup: CDR1 GITISATS, CDR2 ISYDGTV (reference sequence). This CDR3 region has 12 residues. The CDR3 sequence: CALAPNYYEKLF. Here the CDR3 DNA reads TGTGCCTTGGCACCCAATTATTATGAGAAACTCTTT.

The table lists this clone with a few counts. This DNA translates differently at residue 5 from the TCRdb protein, which is that of a much larger clone; a read error is likely, and the protein shown is the DNA's own translation. This chain joins TRGV9 and TRGJP. In the absence of a J gene in TCRdb, the DNA was matched to germline to assign it here. V gave up 5 bases and J gave up 2 bases; unmatched junction bases: 9. The CDR3 runs 18 residues. CDR1 is GITISATS, CDR2 ISYDGTV, per germline (reference sequence). CDR3 coding DNA: TGTGCCTTGTGGGGGGGCCACCGGCAAGAGTTGGGCAAAAAAATCAAGGTATTT. Translating gives CALWGGHRQELGKKIKVF.

Only a few counts were recorded for this clone. The protein TCRdb lists belongs to a much larger clone and differs from this DNA's translation at residue 3, which points to a read error; the protein shown is made from the DNA. The genes are TRGV2 and TRGJ1 or TRGJ2. Germline V gene lookup returns CDR1 EGSNGY and CDR2 YDSYNSKV. The CDR3 is made up of 13 amino acids. CDR3 nucleotides: TGTGCCGCCTGGGACGGTACTTATTATAAGAAACTCTTT. Its protein is CAAWDGTYYKKLF.

The sample holds many counts of this clone. The translation of this DNA and the TCRdb protein of a much larger clone differ at residue 4, probably owing to a read error; the protein shown here is translated from the DNA. This rearrangement joins TRGV9 to TRGJ1 or TRGJ2. The J gene, not given by TCRdb, was assigned here from a germline match of the nucleotide sequence. The CDR3 spans 11 residues. Germline V gene sequence: CDR1 GITISATS, CDR2 ISYDGTV (reference sequence). For the CDR3, the DNA is TGTGCCTTGGGGGAGGTGCTTGGGAAACTCTTT. This codes for CALGEVLGKLF.

To note about this clone: A far larger clone is one base from this, pointing to a likely read error. The chain has TRGV9 and TRGJP. Germline matching of the DNA provided the J gene here, since TCRdb leaves it blank. This CDR3 spans 14 amino acids. CDR1 and CDR2 (germline): GITISATS, ISYDGTV (reference sequence). The CDR3 bases are TGCGCCTCCAAGGGTGAGTTGGGCAAAAAAATCAAGGTATTT. It encodes CASKGELGKKIKVF.

This clone was observed a handful of times. TCRdb's listed protein matches a much larger clone and diverges from this DNA's translation at residue 11, likely through a read error; the protein shown comes from the DNA. The V gene corresponds to TRGV3; no J gene was called. The CDR3 loop spans 13 amino acids. Germline CDR1 reads VTNTFY; CDR2 reads YDVSTARD (reference sequence). CDR3 amino acids: CATWDRLYYKNLF. CDR3 DNA sequence: TGTGCCACCTGGGACCGACTTTATTATAAGAATCTCTTT.

Turning to this clone: Only one base separates this from a far larger clonotype, so it likely reflects a read error. The same CDR3 also results from other DNA sequences found in this sample. The J gene went uncalled, whereas the V gene is TRGV2. Germline values: CDR1 EGSNGY, CDR2 YDSYNSKV. The CDR3 consists of 17 residues. CDR3 sequence reads: CATWDLQTYSSDWIKTF. As DNA, the CDR3 is TGTGCCACCTGGGACCTACAGACGTATAGTAGTGATTGGATCAAGACATTT.

This clone appeared a few times. It is likely a read error: a sequence one base away is far more abundant. Other DNA sequences from this sample encode an identical CDR3 as well. This rearrangement joins TRGV9 to TRGJP. TCRdb leaves out the J gene; it was filled in here by matching the DNA to germline. The germline V gene has CDR1 GITISATS and CDR2 ISYDGTV (reference sequence). With 0 bases clipped from V and 7 bases from J, the junction kept 12 bases outside the gene matches. This CDR3 has 19 amino acids. The CDR3 DNA sequence: TGTGCCTTGTGGGAGGTGCATTTAGTGAGGGAGTTGGGCAAAAAAATCAAGGTATTT. Its translation is CALWEVHLVRELGKKIKVF.

In its sample, this clone was seen many times. TCRdb assigns this DNA the protein of a much larger clone, which departs from its translation at residue 3; this likely reflects a read error, and the protein shown comes from translating the DNA. This chain uses TRGV2 with TRGJ1 or TRGJ2. Per the germline V gene, CDR1 is EGSNGY and CDR2 is YDSYNSKV. CDR3 length equals 10 residues. CDR3 residues: CAPWDVKKLF. CDR3 sequence (DNA): TGTGCCCCCTGGGACGTTAAGAAACTCTTT.

This clone was counted many times. Since a far larger clone is one base different, this is likely a read error. The identical CDR3 is also encoded by other nucleotide sequences in the sample. The V call is TRGV9, the J call TRGJ1 or TRGJ2. No J gene is reported in TCRdb; it was inferred here by comparing the DNA with germline. Germline-derived CDR1 and CDR2 are GITISATS and ISYDGTV (reference sequence). Germline trimming cut 0 bases from V and 6 bases from J; bases unmatched to any gene: 8. The CDR3 is 14 amino acids. This CDR3 is CALWEVLLGYKKLF. CDR3 in DNA: TGTGCCTTGTGGGAGGTGCTCCTCGGTTATAAGAAACTCTTT.

This clone is medium-sized by share. Other DNA sequences from this sample encode an identical CDR3 as well. The chain has TRGV3 and TRGJ1 or TRGJ2. The V and J ends lost 5 bases and 10 bases, in that order; junction bases with no gene match: 11. CDR3 length: 12 amino acids. Per the germline V gene, CDR1 is VTNTFY and CDR2 is YDVSTARD (reference sequence). CDR3 amino acids: CATWVRPRKKLF. DNA of the CDR3: TGTGCCACCTGGGTCCGACCCCGAAAGAAACTCTTT.